This T cell receptor (beta chain) was identified in a study of long-term antiretroviral therapy in people with HIV. Whole-study findings and limits: Possibly under older ART regimens, blood was drawn between the mid-2000s and the late 2010s.

The table lists this clone with a count of one. Its antigen is not identified. The CDR3 contains 15 residues. V shed 3 bases and J 8 bases; nucleotides not matched to a gene: 12. The V gene's germline CDR1 is SEHNR and CDR2 FQNEAQ (reference sequence). Researchers report immunoSEQ v3.0 was run at survey level. Here immunoSEQ multiplex PCR was the method, and the copy in TCRdb shows in-frame clones only, minus some. This table holds some 20,000 clones, 80% found once. The chain joins TRBV7-9 to TRBJ1-2, with 7 bases fitting TRBD1. This clonotype was obtained from a woman between 25 and 40 years old with HIV. This material consisted of unsorted PBMCs, taken 2.9 years after starting antiretroviral therapy. DNA of the CDR3: TGTGCCAGCAGCTTGGGGGGACAGACCATCATCGGCTACACCTTC. Amino acid sequence: CASSLGGQTIIGYTF.